The next 8 T cell receptor beta chains were all read from a single sample in a study of shared clonotypes between healthy human individuals (dated by TCRdb to between 2020 and 2021). For the CD8 naive samples, CD45RO-negative cells were positively selected for CCR7, yielding a CD45RA+CCR7+ population from which TemRA cells were excluded. The method was the immunoSEQ multiplex PCR assay. TCRdb carries this immuneACCESS record with in-frame sequences only. Its versions omit some clonotypes, under half of them owing to an unresolved V gene in the studies checked, with the rest unexplained. This sample comprises more than 2 million clones, approximately 95% of them detected only once. The top ten clones comprise more than 0.95% of the sample. The specimen sequenced was naive CD8+ T cells sorted from blood. The sample's cell subset or site label is to be understood as: CD45RA+CCR7+. These receptors were taken from a man between 18 and 35 years old in good health.

This sequence joins TRBV6-4 and TRBJ2-5; 10 nucleotides match TRBD1. Germline CDR1 MRHNA, CDR2 SNTAGT. This CDR3 is built from 16 residues. V was pared by 2 bases and J by 5 bases, with 8 bases of the junction left unmatched. This chain's CDR3 is CASSDADRGRLETQYF. The CDR3 nucleotides are TGTGCCAGCAGTGACGCCGACAGGGGGCGATTGGAGACCCAGTACTTC.

V and J are TRBV7-6 and TRBJ2-1; D not certain. The CDR3 contains 13 residues. Trimming removed 1 base from V and 6 bases from J, with 7 bases in between. Germline assignment: CDR1 SGHVS and CDR2 FNYEAQ. The CDR3 loop reads CASSLGGSNEQFF. The CDR3 region has the DNA TGTGCCAGCAGCTTAGGGGGATCCAATGAGCAGTTCTTC.

The J gene is TRBJ2-5, the V gene TRBV13, with D perhaps matching TRBD1 (8 bases). Trimming took 5 bases from V and 4 from J, leaving 14 bases between them. The germline V gene encodes CDR1 PRHDT and CDR2 FYEKMQ (reference sequence). The CDR3 has 14 amino acids. In DNA form, the CDR3 reads TGTGCCAGCAGCCCTAACAGGGGGGGAGAGACCCAGTACTTC. Translated: CASSPNRGGETQYF. The whole variable domain, filled in from reference TRBV13 and TRBJ2-5, reads AAGVIQSPRHLIKEKRETATLKCYPIPRHDTVYWYQQGPGQDPQFLISFYEKMQSDKGSIPDRFSAQQFSDYHSELNMSSLELGDSALYFCASSPNRGGETQYFGPGTRLLVL.

V and J are TRBV30 and TRBJ1-1; D ambiguous. The CDR3 sequence is 12 residues long. CDR1 is GTSNPN and CDR2 is SVGIG in the germline V gene (reference sequence). The V gene lost 1 base and the J gene lost 6 bases, with 9 bases spanning the gap. CDR3 region: CAWSDIDPEAFF. The CDR3 bases are TGTGCCTGGAGTGATATCGATCCTGAAGCTTTCTTT.

This chain links TRBV7-9 with TRBJ2-7; 7 bases match TRBD1. Germline loops: CDR1 SEHNR, CDR2 FQNEAQ (reference sequence). The V segment lost 5 bases and the J segment 6 bases; nucleotides outside the gene matches: 13. The CDR3 contains 15 residues. CDR3 sequence reads: CASSPLLGTEGEQYF. CDR3 nucleotide sequence: TGTGCCAGCAGCCCGCTGTTAGGGACAGAGGGCGAGCAGTACTTC.

V gene TRBV28 combines with J gene TRBJ2-5, with TRBD2 identical over 9 bases. Trimming cost V 6 bases and J 5 bases; bases outside gene matches: 10. Germline V gives CDR1 MDHEN, CDR2 SYDVKM. The CDR3 loop spans 15 amino acids. The CDR3 nucleotides read TGTGCCAGCAGAGTGCCGGGACTAGCCCAGGAGACCCAGTACTTC. Its translation: CASRVPGLAQETQYF.

This clone was observed once. The J gene is TRBJ2-3, the V gene TRBV7-6; tentative D call: TRBD2 (6 bases). Per the germline V gene, CDR1 is SGHVS and CDR2 is FNYEAQ. The V gene lost 1 base and the J gene lost 9 bases, with 17 bases spanning the gap. CDR3 size: 15 residues. This CDR3 reads CASSLVSGGAGTQYF. CDR3 sequence (DNA): TGTGCCAGCAGCTTAGTTTCCGGAGGTGCGGGGACGCAGTATTTT. Together with reference TRBV7-6 and TRBJ2-3, the CDR3 gives the full variable domain: GAGVSQSPRYKVTKRGQDVALRCDPISGHVSLYWYRQALGQGPEFLTYFNYEAQQDKSGLPNDRFSAERPEGSISTLTIQRTEQRDSAMYRCASSLVSGGAGTQYFGPGTRLTVL.

This chain's CDR3 is CASRGAWAAYNEQFF. The CDR3 bases are TGTGCCAGTAGAGGAGCGTGGGCGGCCTACAATGAGCAGTTCTTC. The chain is built from TRBV19 and TRBJ2-1; D call uncertain. The germline V and J ends were trimmed by 6 bases and 2 bases, with 14 bases remaining between them. The CDR3 loop spans 15 amino acids. Germline CDR1 reads LNHDA; CDR2 reads SQIVND (reference sequence).